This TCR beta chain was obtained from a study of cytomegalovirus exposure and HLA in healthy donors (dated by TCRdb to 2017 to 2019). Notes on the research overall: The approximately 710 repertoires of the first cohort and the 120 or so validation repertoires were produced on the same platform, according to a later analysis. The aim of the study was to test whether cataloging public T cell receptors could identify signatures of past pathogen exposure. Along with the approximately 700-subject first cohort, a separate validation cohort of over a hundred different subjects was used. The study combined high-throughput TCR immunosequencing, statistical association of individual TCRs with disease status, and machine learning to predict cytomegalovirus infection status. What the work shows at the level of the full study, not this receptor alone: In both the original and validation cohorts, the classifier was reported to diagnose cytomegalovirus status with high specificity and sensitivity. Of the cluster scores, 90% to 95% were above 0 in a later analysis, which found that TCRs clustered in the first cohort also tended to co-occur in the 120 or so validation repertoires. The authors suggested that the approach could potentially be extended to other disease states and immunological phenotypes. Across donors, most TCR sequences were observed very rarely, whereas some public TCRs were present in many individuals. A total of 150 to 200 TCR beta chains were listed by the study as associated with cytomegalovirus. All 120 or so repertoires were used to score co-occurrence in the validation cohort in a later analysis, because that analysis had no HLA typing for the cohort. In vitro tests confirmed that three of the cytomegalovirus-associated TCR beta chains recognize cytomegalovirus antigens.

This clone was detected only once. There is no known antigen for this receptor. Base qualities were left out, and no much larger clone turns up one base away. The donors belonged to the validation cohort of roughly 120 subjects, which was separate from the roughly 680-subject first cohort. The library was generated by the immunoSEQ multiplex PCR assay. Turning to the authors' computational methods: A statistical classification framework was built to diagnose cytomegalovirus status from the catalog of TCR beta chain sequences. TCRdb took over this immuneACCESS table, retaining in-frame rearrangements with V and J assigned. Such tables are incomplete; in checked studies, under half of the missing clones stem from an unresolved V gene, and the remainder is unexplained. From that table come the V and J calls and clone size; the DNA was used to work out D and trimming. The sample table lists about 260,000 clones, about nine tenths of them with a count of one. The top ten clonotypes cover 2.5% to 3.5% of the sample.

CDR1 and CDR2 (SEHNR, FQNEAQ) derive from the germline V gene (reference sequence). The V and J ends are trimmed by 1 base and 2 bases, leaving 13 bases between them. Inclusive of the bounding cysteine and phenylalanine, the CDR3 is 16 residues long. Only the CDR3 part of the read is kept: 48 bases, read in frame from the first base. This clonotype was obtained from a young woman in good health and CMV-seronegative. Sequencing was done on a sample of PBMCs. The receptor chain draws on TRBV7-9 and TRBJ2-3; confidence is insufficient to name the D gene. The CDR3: CASSLVYPANTDTQYF. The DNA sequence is TGTGCCAGCAGCTTAGTATACCCGGCTAACACAGATACGCAGTATTTT. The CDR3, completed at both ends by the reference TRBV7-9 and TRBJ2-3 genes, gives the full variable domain DTGVSQNPRHKITKRGQNVTFRCDPISEHNRLYWYRQTLGQGPEFLTYFQNEAQLEKSRLLSDRFSAERPKGSFSTLEIQRTEQGDSAMYLCASSLVYPANTDTQYFGPGTRLTVL.